These 25 T cell receptor beta chains originate from one sample sequenced in a study of human T cells and chemical hapten exposure. TCRdb redid the calling of the RACE reads with MiXCR, one entry per CDR3 protein. The sample carries 95,000 to 150,000 distinct CDR3 sequences, approximately 11% recorded once. The time point: patch test 3, about 24 weeks after DPC sensitization. Documented treatment: therapeutic diphenylcyclopropenone sensitization with weekly scalp DPC. The input for sequencing was whole blood, taken in connection with sensitization to the hapten diphenylcyclopropenone (DPC). The receptor source for this set is a woman aged 50 to 60 with alopecia areata. Some clones in this sample may be carry-over from other donors' samples.

In this sample, this clonotype turned up a few times. The chain has TRBV3-1 and TRBJ2-3; D gene unclear. The CDR3 has 10 amino acids. Germline V lookup: CDR1 LGHDT, CDR2 YNNKEL (reference sequence). The V end lost 8 bases, the J end lost 6 bases, and 6 bases lay between the germline ends. CDR3 DNA: TGTGCCAGCGAAGGTGATACGCAGTATTTT. Translation: CASEGDTQYF.

The table lists this clonotype with many counts. The DNA for the CDR3 is TGTGCCAGCAGGGCCGGGACAGGGTACTCTGGGGCCAACGTCCTGACTTTC. Its translation is CASRAGTGYSGANVLTF. V is TRBV6-5 and J is TRBJ2-6; TRBD1 matches 9 bases. The CDR3 loop spans 17 amino acids. Trimming removed 6 bases from V and 0 bases from J; junction bases left unmatched: 6. Germline loops: CDR1 MNHEY, CDR2 SVGAGI.

The sample holds a few counts of this clonotype. The chain couples TRBV3-1 to TRBJ2-5, with 7 positions matching TRBD2. The CDR3 consists of 17 residues. J was trimmed by 12 bases and V by 2 bases; bases with no gene match: 21. CDR1 LGHDT and CDR2 YNNKEL come from the germline V gene (reference sequence). CDR3 nucleotides: TGTGCCAGCAGCCAATCACCTTTGACTAGCTATCTTAATGAGGAGTACTTC. Its protein is CASSQSPLTSYLNEEYF.

The rearrangement uses TRBV28 and TRBJ2-7, with 11 bases fitting TRBD2. Trimming removed 6 bases from V and 0 bases from J; junction bases left unmatched: 4. The CDR3 has 15 amino acids. Germline V lookup: CDR1 MDHEN, CDR2 SYDVKM. CDR3 in DNA: TGTGCCAGCAGCCCGGGACTAGCGGTCTCCTACGAGCAGTACTTC. This gives the protein CASSPGLAVSYEQYF.

The V and J genes are TRBV6-1 and TRBJ2-7; D might be TRBD1 (6 bases). The CDR3 sequence is 16 residues long. V gave up 7 bases and J gave up 3 bases, with 22 bases separating them. Per germline, CDR1 MNHNS and CDR2 SASEGT. The CDR3 DNA reads as TGTGCCAGCAATTATGCGTTTAGGGACATTTTCTACGAGCAGTACTTC. This sequence encodes CASNYAFRDIFYEQYF.

This clonotype was counted at least ten times. The gene calls are TRBV5-4 and TRBJ2-1, with a weak D call TRBD1 (6 bases). CDR3 size: 12 residues. Trimming shortened V by 2 bases and J by 6 bases, and 6 bases separated the two germline ends. CDR1 and CDR2 (germline): SGHNT, YYREEE (reference sequence). CDR3 residues: CASSLGGNEQFF. CDR3 bases: TGTGCCAGCAGCTTAGGGGGCAATGAGCAGTTCTTC. Full variable domain (remainder filled in from reference TRBV5-4 and TRBJ2-1): ETGVTQSPTHLIKTRGQQVTLRCSSQSGHNTVSWYQQALGQGPQFIFQYYREEENGRGNFPPRFSGLQFPNYSSELNVNALELDDSALYLCASSLGGNEQFFGPGTRLTVL.

The chain employs TRBV6-5 and TRBJ1-1; 7 bases are shared with TRBD1. CDR3 length equals 14 residues. CDR1 and CDR2 from the germline V gene are MNHEY and SVGAGI. Losses at the gene ends were 5 bases for V and 1 base for J; bases not matched to a gene: 4. CDR3 in DNA: TGTGCCAGCAGTCAGGGGGGGTCGAACACTGAAGCTTTCTTT. Translating gives CASSQGGSNTEAFF.

The CDR3, as DNA: TGTGCCAGCAGCCAAGGAGGGGTGGGCTCCTACAATGAGCAGTTCTTC. It yields the protein CASSQGGVGSYNEQFF. The chain uses TRBV3-1 and TRBJ2-1; D possibly uses TRBD1 or TRBD2 (5 bases each). The CDR3 spans 16 residues. V lost 1 base to trimming and J lost 0 bases, with 10 bases between them. The germline gives CDR1 LGHDT, CDR2 YNNKEL (reference sequence).

In its sample, this clonotype was seen many times. The gene calls are TRBV7-6 and TRBJ2-5; D unresolved. The CDR3 consists of 14 residues. The germline V gene has CDR1 SGHVS and CDR2 FNYEAQ. The V gene lost 5 bases and the J gene lost 2 bases, with 12 bases spanning the gap. CDR3 nucleotides: TGTGCCAGCAGCCACCGGACGGATCAAGAGACCCAGTACTTC. Protein product: CASSHRTDQETQYF. Full variable domain (outside the CDR3, taken from reference TRBV7-6 and TRBJ2-5): GAGVSQSPRYKVTKRGQDVALRCDPISGHVSLYWYRQALGQGPEFLTYFNYEAQQDKSGLPNDRFSAERPEGSISTLTIQRTEQRDSAMYRCASSHRTDQETQYFGPGTRLLVL.

V and J are TRBV20-1 and TRBJ1-2; 8 bases are a match to TRBD1. CDR3 length: 13 residues. V was clipped by 5 bases and J by 1 base; unmatched bases: 3. Germline CDR1 is DFQATT and CDR2 is SNEGSKA (reference sequence). The CDR3 is CSASDRVNYGYTF. In nucleotides, the CDR3 is TGCAGTGCTTCGGACAGGGTTAACTATGGCTACACCTTC.

This clonotype occurred many times. V and J are TRBV6-6 and TRBJ2-2; 10 nucleotides align to TRBD2. The CDR3 contains 18 residues. After removal of 6 bases from V and 0 bases from J, the junction contained 10 bases not matched to a gene. Germline CDR1 is MNHNY and CDR2 is SVGAGI (reference sequence). The CDR3 DNA follows: TGTGCCAGCAGCCGAAACAGCGGGGGGGCCGCGAACACCGGGGAGCTGTTTTTT. The encoded protein is CASSRNSGGAANTGELFF.

This clonotype occurred many times. This sequence joins TRBV7-2 and TRBJ2-1, with D unclear. Germline assignment: CDR1 SGHTA and CDR2 FQGNSA. Trimming pared 1 base from V and 6 bases from J, leaving 10 bases between. This CDR3 contains 14 residues. The CDR3 loop reads CASSLEEPSNEQFF. CDR3 DNA sequence: TGTGCCAGCAGCTTAGAGGAGCCTAGCAATGAGCAGTTCTTC.

The rearrangement uses TRBV27 and TRBJ1-3; no clear D gene. Trimming pared 5 bases from V and 4 bases from J, leaving 12 bases between. The CDR3 sequence is 14 residues long. Germline loops: CDR1 MNHEY, CDR2 SMNVEV (reference sequence). The CDR3 nucleotides read TGTGCCAGCAGTCATACAACACGCGGAAACACCATATATTTT. Amino acids: CASSHTTRGNTIYF.

This clonotype was detected a few times. The chain couples TRBV4-2 to TRBJ1-6; D gene ambiguous. The length of the CDR3 is 15 residues. CDR1 LGHNA and CDR2 YNFKEQ come from the germline V gene. Trimming removed 0 bases at V and 7 bases at J, with 10 bases between. The CDR3 is CASSQDLGENSPLHF. DNA of the CDR3: TGTGCCAGCAGCCAAGATCTCGGGGAAAATTCACCCCTCCACTTT.

At least ten counts were recorded for this clonotype. This rearrangement joins TRBV7-9 to TRBJ2-3, with 9 bases matching TRBD2. The CDR3 has 15 residues. Germline V gene sequence: CDR1 SEHNR, CDR2 FQNEAQ (reference sequence). V was pared by 4 bases and J by 0 bases, with 2 bases of the junction left unmatched. The CDR3 region has the DNA TGTGCCAGCAGCTCCGGGACTAGCAGCACAGATACGCAGTATTTT. Its translation: CASSSGTSSTDTQYF.

The rearrangement joins TRBV28 to TRBJ2-3; 7 bases match TRBD2. V was pared by 3 bases and J by 0 bases, with 9 bases of the junction left unmatched. Germline V gene lookup returns CDR1 MDHEN and CDR2 SYDVKM. This CDR3 has 17 amino acids. The CDR3 DNA reads as TGTGCCAGCAGTTTTCAGGGTAGCGGGTCTAGCACAGATACGCAGTATTTT. Encoded protein: CASSFQGSGSSTDTQYF. Variable domain in full (rest from reference TRBV28 and TRBJ2-3): DVKVTQSSRYLVKRTGEKVFLECVQDMDHENMFWYRQDPGLGLRLIYFSYDVKMKEKGDIPEGYSVSREKKERFSLILESASTNQTSMYLCASSFQGSGSSTDTQYFGPGTRLTVL.

This rearrangement joins TRBV14 to TRBJ2-4; 7 nucleotides line up with TRBD1. V shed 1 base and J 5 bases; nucleotides not matched to a gene: 8. From germline, CDR1 is SGHDN and CDR2 FVKESK. The CDR3 sequence is 16 residues long. The CDR3 DNA sequence: TGTGCCAGCAGCCAAGTCGCACAGGGGAAGGAAAACATTCAGTACTTC. Its translation: CASSQVAQGKENIQYF. Drawing the rest from reference TRBV14 and TRBJ2-4, the complete variable domain is EAGVTQFPSHSVIEKGQTVTLRCDPISGHDNLYWYRRVMGKEIKFLLHFVKESKQDESGMPNNRFLAERTGGTYSTLKVQPAELEDSGVYFCASSQVAQGKENIQYFGAGTRLSVL.

This chain joins TRBV9 and TRBJ2-1; 9 nucleotides align to TRBD2. This CDR3 has 16 residues. V lost 0 bases and J lost 4; bases outside the gene matches: 5. From germline, CDR1 is SGDLS and CDR2 YYNGEE. The CDR3 reads CASSVEGGGAYNEQFF. DNA for the CDR3: TGTGCCAGCAGCGTAGAAGGCGGGGGGGCGTACAATGAGCAGTTCTTC.

The V gene is TRBV9, the J gene TRBJ2-5, with D possibly TRBD1 on 5 matching bases. The germline V gene has CDR1 SGDLS and CDR2 YYNGEE. The CDR3 totals 14 residues. Trimming stripped 0 bases from V and 5 bases from J, with 11 bases between. CDR3 residues: CASSVGQRGETQYF. CDR3 DNA sequence: TGTGCCAGCAGCGTAGGACAGCGAGGCGAGACCCAGTACTTC.

This clonotype was seen more than once but under ten times. The rearrangement uses TRBV15 and TRBJ1-4; D perhaps matches TRBD1 (5 bases). The germline V gene encodes CDR1 LNHNV and CDR2 YYDKDF (reference sequence). V was trimmed by 0 bases and J by 7 bases, leaving 15 bases between them. The CDR3 consists of 16 residues. Written as DNA, the CDR3 is TGTGCCACCAGCAGAGATTTAGGAGGGGCCGGTGAAAAACTGTTTTTT. This sequence encodes CATSRDLGGAGEKLFF. The variable domain in full, with the rest retrieved from reference TRBV15 and TRBJ1-4, is DAMVIQNPRYQVTQFGKPVTLSCSQTLNHNVMYWYQQKSSQAPKLLFHYYDKDFNNEADTPDNFQSRRPNTSFCFLDIRSPGLGDTAMYLCATSRDLGGAGEKLFFGSGTQLSVL.

V usage is TRBV6-6 and J usage is TRBJ2-3; 9 bases agree with TRBD2. After removal of 5 bases from V and 4 bases from J, the junction contained 7 bases not matched to a gene. The CDR3 is 15 residues long. Germline-derived CDR1 and CDR2 are MNHNY and SVGAGI (reference sequence). This chain's CDR3 is CASSHGTSRADTQYF. For the CDR3, the DNA is TGTGCCAGCAGTCATGGGACTAGCAGAGCAGATACGCAGTATTTT.

In this sample, this clonotype turned up a few times. CDR3 bases: TGTGCCAGCAGCCAGGGGACTAGCGGGTTCGCTAGCACAGATACGCAGTATTTT. This sequence encodes CASSQGTSGFASTDTQYF. This sequence joins TRBV5-4 and TRBJ2-3; 12 bases match TRBD2. The CDR3 consists of 18 residues. The germline V gene encodes CDR1 SGHNT and CDR2 YYREEE (reference sequence). J was trimmed by 0 bases and V by 4 bases; bases with no gene match: 9.

There are a few counts of this clonotype. The gene calls are TRBV7-9 and TRBJ1-1; 7 bases fit TRBD1. CDR1 is SEHNR and CDR2 is FQNEAQ in the germline V gene (reference sequence). J lost 5 bases, V lost 5 bases, and 11 bases had no gene match. The CDR3 totals 15 residues. The CDR3 nucleotides read TGTGCCAGCAGCCCCCTCGGCAGGGGGGAAACTGAAGCTTTCTTT. Translating it yields CASSPLGRGETEAFF.

The gene calls are TRBV6-6 and TRBJ1-2, with D tentatively TRBD1 (6 bases). From germline, CDR1 is MNHNY and CDR2 SVGAGI (reference sequence). The CDR3 totals 13 residues. Trimming removed 6 bases at V and 2 bases at J, with 10 bases between. CDR3 loop: CASSPGVNYGYTF. The DNA of the CDR3 is TGTGCCAGCAGCCCAGGGGTCAACTATGGCTACACCTTC.

The chain is built from TRBV2 and TRBJ2-1, with D tentatively TRBD1 or TRBD2 (5 bases each). Germline V gene sequence: CDR1 SNHLY, CDR2 FYNNEI. V lost 3 bases and J 7 bases, leaving 13 bases between the germline ends. The CDR3 length is 14 residues. The CDR3 loop is CASSDEGYRNEQFF. The CDR3 DNA follows: TGTGCCAGCAGTGACGAGGGTTACAGGAATGAGCAGTTCTTC. The variable domain in full, with the rest retrieved from reference TRBV2 and TRBJ2-1, is EPEVTQTPSHQVTQMGQEVILRCVPISNHLYFYWYRQILGQKVEFLVSFYNNEISEKSEIFDDQFSVERPDGSNFTLKIRSTKLEDSAMYFCASSDEGYRNEQFFGPGTRLTVL.